This T cell receptor beta chain was captured in a study of PD-1 blockade in classical Hodgkin lymphoma. There was relapse after autologous stem cell transplantation in every patient, and there was variation in brentuximab vedotin exposure. TCRdb keeps only in-frame clones here, not all; method: immunoSEQ multiplex PCR. The sample comprises 9,500 to 13,000 clones, around three quarters of which are singletons, and under 11% rests with the top ten. The clonotype originates from a human donor with classical Hodgkin lymphoma. The sequences come from peripheral blood mononuclear cells (PBMCs), collected at baseline.

The CDR3 here is CASSVGQPNEKLFF. The CDR3 DNA follows: TGCGCCAGCAGCGTGGGACAACCCAATGAAAAACTGTTTTTT. V is TRBV5-1 and J is TRBJ1-4; possible D gene TRBD1, 6 bases. Trimming left V 4 bases short and J 5 bases short, with 12 bases between. Germline-derived CDR1 and CDR2 are SGHRS and YFSETQ. There are 14 residues in the CDR3.